The 17 T cell receptor beta chains reported below all come from one sample, sequenced in a study of tumor-infiltrating lymphocytes in localized non-small cell lung cancer. Some clones are missing from TCRdb's copy, which holds only in-frame ones; the method was immunoSEQ multiplex PCR. Of more than 9,500 clones listed, about nine tenths are singletons. The sequencing input was lung tumor tissue. The receptors were sampled from a human donor with non-small cell lung cancer.

The V and J genes are TRBV5-3 and TRBJ2-7, with D possibly TRBD1 on 5 matching bases. TRBV5-3 is classed as an ORF, of uncertain function. The CDR3 spans 17 residues. V lost 0 bases, J lost 0 bases, and 16 bases lay in between. CDR3 coding DNA: TGTGCCAGAAGCTTGGCCCCGGTCGCGGACATCTCCTACGAGCAGTACTTC. It translates to CARSLAPVADISYEQYF.

Details on this clone: The same CDR3 is also encoded by other DNA sequences in this sample. The chain is built from TRBV7-9 and TRBJ2-3, with 8 bases identical to TRBD2. J gave up 2 bases and V 4 bases, and 5 bases lay outside the gene matches. Germline V gene lookup returns CDR1 SEHNR and CDR2 FQNEAQ (reference sequence). There are 15 residues in the CDR3. CDR3 sequence (DNA): TGTGCCAGCAGCTCGCGGGAGGCTAACACAGATACGCAGTATTTT. Protein: CASSSREANTDTQYF.

This chain uses TRBV30 with TRBJ2-4; D might be TRBD2 (6 bases). Germline CDR1 reads GTSNPN; CDR2 reads SVGIG (reference sequence). Trimming stripped 5 bases from V and 3 bases from J, with 17 bases between. This CDR3 is built from 15 residues. The CDR3 coding sequence is TGTGCCTGGGGGAGGTATAGCAGAAACAAAAACATTCAGTACTTC. Its protein is CAWGRYSRNKNIQYF.

This clone was seen once. The chain recombines TRBV11-2 with TRBJ1-1, with D unresolved. Germline CDR1 reads SGHAT; CDR2 reads FQNNGV. V lost 4 bases, J lost 1 base, and 13 bases lay in between. The CDR3 runs to 15 residues. The DNA for the CDR3 is TGTGCCAGCAGCTCCGGAGACCTAAAGAACACTGAAGCTTTCTTT. As protein: CASSSGDLKNTEAFF.

The chain employs TRBV6-5 and TRBJ2-1; TRBD2 agrees at 7 bases. The CDR3 runs to 12 residues. The J segment lost 5 bases and the V segment lost 6 bases, leaving 1 base of the junction unmatched. CDR1 MNHEY and CDR2 SVGAGI come from the germline V gene. The CDR3 region has the DNA TGTGCCAGCAGCCGGGAGGACAATGAGCAGTTCTTC. Residues: CASSREDNEQFF.

In this sample, this clone turned up once. The J gene is TRBJ1-2, the V gene TRBV5-4, with D tentatively TRBD1 (6 bases). CDR1 is SGHNT and CDR2 is YYREEE in the germline V gene (reference sequence). This CDR3 is 15 amino acids long. Trimming shortened V by 4 bases and J by 0 bases, and 13 bases separated the two germline ends. DNA for the CDR3: TGTGCCAGCAGCAGCCGGGACACGACTAACTATGGCTACACCTTC. It yields the protein CASSSRDTTNYGYTF.

The sample holds one count of this clone. The junction does not match germline at one end; this may be a read error. CDR3 protein: CSARATGVRDF. The CDR3 DNA sequence: TGCAGTGCTAGAGCCACGGGCGTCCGAGACTTT. The chain couples TRBV20-1 to TRBJ1-1; D gene uncertain. CDR3 length: 11 residues. The germline V gene has CDR1 DFQATT and CDR2 SNEGSKA (reference sequence).

The V and J genes are TRBV5-1 and TRBJ2-2; D might be TRBD1 or TRBD2, each matching 6 bases. Germline loops: CDR1 SGHRS, CDR2 YFSETQ. The CDR3 has 15 residues. V gave up 5 bases and J gave up 3 bases, with 14 bases separating them. CDR3 nucleotides: TGCGCCAGCAGAGGAGGGGGAATAGACACCGGGGAGCTGTTTTTT. It translates to CASRGGGIDTGELFF. Variable domain in full (rest from reference TRBV5-1 and TRBJ2-2): KAGVTQTPRYLIKTRGQQVTLSCSPISGHRSVSWYQQTPGQGLQFLFEYFSETQRNKGNFPGRFSGRQFSNSRSEMNVSTLELGDSALYLCASRGGGIDTGELFFGEGSRLTVL.

On this clone itself: Additional DNA sequences in this sample encode the identical CDR3. This chain links TRBV6-5 with TRBJ1-2; 9 nucleotides match TRBD1. In germline, CDR1 is MNHEY, CDR2 SVGAGI. The V and J ends lost 6 bases and 7 bases, in that order; junction bases with no gene match: 12. This CDR3 is built from 15 residues. The CDR3 DNA reads TGTGCCAGCAGCCCGTCCCTGACAGGGGGGGTTGGCTACACCTTC. Its translation: CASSPSLTGGVGYTF.

The chain uses TRBV2 and TRBJ1-5; the D gene is possibly TRBD1 (5 bases). Looked up from germline, CDR1 is SNHLY and CDR2 is FYNNEI. CDR3 length: 14 residues. V dropped 1 base and J dropped 2 bases, with 6 bases sitting between them. CDR3 bases: TGTGCCAGCAGTGAAGTACAGGGCAATCAGCCCCAGCATTTT. Its protein is CASSEVQGNQPQHF.

This chain links TRBV19 with TRBJ2-2; TRBD2 aligns across 8 bases. The CDR3 loop spans 18 amino acids. With V trimmed by 7 bases and J by 1 base, 14 bases remained unmatched. CDR1 and CDR2 (germline): LNHDA, SQIVND (reference sequence). The CDR3 sequence is CASTTSVGLAGNTGELFF. The CDR3 DNA sequence: TGTGCCAGTACCACATCGGTAGGGCTAGCGGGGAACACCGGGGAGCTGTTTTTT.

CDR3 nucleotides: TGTGCCAGCAGCCAAGGGACAGGCTATGGCTACACCTTC. Its translation: CASSQGTGYGYTF. The J gene is TRBJ1-2, the V gene TRBV14; TRBD1 agrees at 7 bases. Germline values: CDR1 SGHDN, CDR2 FVKESK. The CDR3 length is 13 residues. V was pared by 1 base and J by 4 bases, with 0 bases of the junction left unmatched.

The table lists this clone with a count of one. The CDR3 reads CASSSRGRRTEAFF. In DNA form, the CDR3 reads TGTGCCAGCAGTTCCCGAGGGCGACGGACTGAAGCTTTCTTT. This chain joins TRBV28 and TRBJ1-1; unclear D gene. The CDR3 loop spans 14 amino acids. Germline values: CDR1 MDHEN, CDR2 SYDVKM. V lost 4 bases, J lost 5 bases, and 14 bases lay in between.

In this sample, this clone turned up once. The gene calls are TRBV5-8 and TRBJ2-7; 7 nucleotides match TRBD1. The V segment lost 7 bases and the J segment 0 bases; nucleotides outside the gene matches: 4. The CDR3 is made up of 13 amino acids. CDR1 SGHTS and CDR2 YDEGEE come from the germline V gene. The CDR3: CASGGQSSYEQYF. CDR3 DNA: TGTGCCAGCGGGGGACAGAGCTCCTACGAGCAGTACTTC.

The rearrangement links TRBV28 to TRBJ1-1, with D maybe TRBD1 (6 bases). Per the germline V gene, CDR1 is MDHEN and CDR2 is SYDVKM. The CDR3 has 13 amino acids. The V and J ends lost 6 bases and 4 bases respectively, with 12 bases between them. This CDR3 is CASRGRGGTEAFF. The CDR3 DNA reads as TGTGCCAGCAGGGGACGAGGGGGCACTGAAGCTTTCTTT.

The sample holds one count of this clone. CDR3 sequence reads: CASIGTTEGYTF. The CDR3 nucleotides are TGTGCCAGCATTGGAACGACTGAGGGCTACACCTTC. This sequence joins TRBV28 and TRBJ1-2; the D is unclear. V lost 7 bases, J lost 8 bases, and 14 bases lay in between. CDR1 and CDR2 (germline): MDHEN, SYDVKM. The CDR3 extends over 12 amino acids.

V gene TRBV28 combines with J gene TRBJ2-3; perhaps D is TRBD1 or TRBD2 (5 bases each). There are 15 residues in the CDR3. V shed 4 bases and J shed 2 bases, with 13 bases lying between them. Looked up from germline, CDR1 is MDHEN and CDR2 is SYDVKM. The CDR3 DNA follows: TGTGCCAGCAGTTACCGGACGGGGCTCACAGATACGCAGTATTTT. Translation gives CASSYRTGLTDTQYF.